This T cell receptor (beta chain) was sequenced during a study of T-cell memory formation after mild COVID-19. Study-level findings and limits: Those CD4+ clones that contracted were mainly in CM and EM (CD8+ ones in EMRA).

5'RACE, which relied on constant-segment primers, yielded TCR alpha and TCR beta cDNA libraries carrying sample barcodes and UMIs. Via MiXCR, TCRdb re-called the 5' RACE reads, giving one row per CDR3 protein. The repertoire holds 250,000 or so distinct CDR3 sequences, with 8% to 9.5% as singletons. This clonotype was detected ten times or more. Its cognate antigen is unknown. The CDR3 length is 15 residues. Germline CDR1 SGHNT, CDR2 YENEEA. V shed 1 base and J 3 bases; nucleotides not matched to a gene: 2. This sequence originates from a man between 18 and 35 years old who had mild COVID-19 (a few samples of this study predate the infection). Cell type and time point are not known. J is TRBJ2-1 and V is TRBV11-3, with 8 nucleotides matching TRBD2. The sequenced material came from PBMCs or a T cell subset sorted from them (not recorded which). CDR3 DNA: TGTGCCAGCAGCTTAGTAGCGGGGAGCTACAATGAGCAGTTCTTC. Its protein is CASSLVAGSYNEQFF.